One sample yielded the 8 T cell receptor beta chains listed below, sequenced in a study of T cell changes during pregnancy in multiple sclerosis. Using immunoSEQ multiplex PCR, the repertoire was profiled, and TCRdb retains in-frame clones only, with some absent. The sample contains under 60,000 clones, about 90% of which appear only once. Sequencing used CD4+ T cells from peripheral blood mononuclear cells, obtained after pregnancy. Every receptor here comes from a female donor with multiple sclerosis, enrolled in a pregnancy study.

This rearrangement joins TRBV10-2 to TRBJ2-5, with D maybe TRBD2 (6 bases). The germline V and J ends were trimmed by 1 base and 4 bases, with 16 bases remaining between them. The CDR3 spans 16 residues. Germline CDR1 reads WSHSY; CDR2 reads SAAADI. CDR3 protein: CASSELGYSGVETQYF. For the CDR3, the DNA is TGCGCCAGCAGTGAGTTGGGCTATTCGGGGGTAGAGACCCAGTACTTC.

This chain connects TRBV15 to TRBJ2-3; a possible D gene is TRBD2 (6 bases). The CDR3 loop spans 16 amino acids. V lost 4 bases, J lost 2 bases, and 16 bases lay in between. Germline CDR1 LNHNV, CDR2 YYDKDF (reference sequence). Written as DNA, the CDR3 is TGTGCCACCAGCAATAGAGGGAGGCGGGACACAGATACGCAGTATTTT. Amino acid sequence: CATSNRGRRDTDTQYF.

J is TRBJ2-5 and V is TRBV11-2; 11 bases agree with TRBD2. With V trimmed by 0 bases and J by 6 bases, 12 bases remained unmatched. The V gene's germline CDR1 is SGHAT and CDR2 FQNNGV. The length of the CDR3 is 18 residues. This chain's CDR3 is CASSLDLRILAGVKTQYF. The CDR3, as DNA: TGTGCCAGCAGCTTAGATCTTAGAATACTAGCGGGAGTGAAGACCCAGTACTTC.

This sequence joins TRBV11-2 and TRBJ2-1, with 9 bases lining up with TRBD1. The germline CDR1 and CDR2 sequences are SGHAT and FQNNGV. After removal of 5 bases from V and 4 bases from J, the junction contained 3 bases not matched to a gene. The CDR3 has 14 amino acids. CDR3 loop: CASSAGQGYNEQFF. The CDR3 DNA follows: TGTGCCAGCAGCGCAGGACAGGGGTACAATGAGCAGTTCTTC.

This sequence joins TRBV7-2 and TRBJ2-1; 16 bases fit TRBD2. The CDR3 has 17 amino acids. Germline CDR1 and CDR2: SGHTA and FQGNSA. J was trimmed by 6 bases and V by 2 bases; bases with no gene match: 4. The CDR3 is CASSLPGLAGGGNEQFF. The CDR3 coding sequence is TGTGCCAGCAGCTTACCGGGACTAGCGGGAGGGGGCAATGAGCAGTTCTTC.

The chain recombines TRBV7-9 with TRBJ2-2; D possibly corresponds to TRBD2 (5 bases). In germline, CDR1 is SEHNR, CDR2 FQNEAQ (reference sequence). V dropped 4 bases and J dropped 0 bases, with 12 bases sitting between them. This CDR3 contains 16 residues. CDR3 DNA sequence: TGTGCCAGCAGCTCTCGACGGGGATCGAACACCGGGGAGCTGTTTTTT. This encodes CASSSRRGSNTGELFF.

This chain links TRBV30 with TRBJ2-6, with D possibly matching TRBD1 (5 bases). CDR1 and CDR2 (germline): GTSNPN, SVGIG (reference sequence). The germline V and J ends were trimmed by 7 bases and 0 bases, with 16 bases remaining between them. The CDR3 totals 16 residues. The CDR3 sequence: CAYDPRGHSGANVLTF. CDR3 coding DNA: TGTGCCTATGACCCAAGGGGTCACTCTGGGGCCAACGTCCTGACTTTC.

The V and J genes are TRBV11-3 and TRBJ2-7; TRBD1 agrees at 7 bases. The CDR3 is 14 residues long. The germline CDR1 and CDR2 sequences are SGHNT and YENEEA. The V and J ends lost 5 bases and 3 bases, in that order; junction bases with no gene match: 7. The CDR3: CASSRRQGSYEQYF. For the CDR3, the DNA is TGTGCCAGCAGCAGACGACAGGGAAGCTACGAGCAGTACTTC.